These 8 T cell receptor beta chains were sequenced from one sample in a study of blood T cell repertoires in COVID-19. TCRdb's copy holds only in-frame clones and misses some; the assay was immunoSEQ multiplex PCR. The data hold 71,000 or so clones, with about 80% observed a single time. What was sequenced was peripheral blood. These receptors came from a man in his sixties or seventies with acute or convalescent COVID-19.

V gene TRBV5-4 combines with J gene TRBJ1-3; 8 bases agree with TRBD1. Germline values: CDR1 SGHNT, CDR2 YYREEE (reference sequence). The V and J ends lost 2 bases and 7 bases, in that order; junction bases with no gene match: 5. The CDR3 extends over 14 amino acids. The CDR3 sequence: CASSLGQGGNTIYF. CDR3 nucleotide sequence: TGTGCCAGCAGCTTAGGACAGGGCGGGAACACCATATATTTT.

This clone has only a few counts. The chain carries TRBV28 and TRBJ1-5, with TRBD1 matching 12 bases. Germline assignment: CDR1 MDHEN and CDR2 SYDVKM. This CDR3 has 18 amino acids. The J segment lost 2 bases and the V segment lost 2 bases, leaving 7 bases of the junction unmatched. The CDR3 loop is CASSLTGQGAVGNQPQHF. The CDR3 nucleotides are TGTGCCAGCAGTTTAACGGGACAGGGGGCGGTAGGCAATCAGCCCCAGCATTTT. The full variable domain, in which reference TRBV28 and TRBJ1-5 provide the parts outside the CDR3, is DVKVTQSSRYLVKRTGEKVFLECVQDMDHENMFWYRQDPGLGLRLIYFSYDVKMKEKGDIPEGYSVSREKKERFSLILESASTNQTSMYLCASSLTGQGAVGNQPQHFGDGTRLSIL.

In its sample, this clone was seen a few times. The chain employs TRBV11-1 and TRBJ1-1, with 7 bases fitting TRBD1. Germline-derived CDR1 and CDR2 are SGHAT and FQDESV (reference sequence). With 5 bases clipped from V and 2 bases from J, the junction kept 11 bases outside the gene matches. This CDR3 spans 16 amino acids. The DNA for the CDR3 is TGTGCCAGCAGCAGCAGTACAGGGGCTTACAACACTGAAGCTTTCTTT. It translates to CASSSSTGAYNTEAFF.

This sequence joins TRBV10-2 and TRBJ2-7, with 9 bases aligning to TRBD2. The CDR3 runs 14 residues. V lost 6 bases to trimming and J lost 6 bases; unmatched junction nucleotides: 9. The germline CDR1 and CDR2 sequences are WSHSY and SAAADI. CDR3 coding DNA: TGCGCCAGCAGGCTAGCGGGATACAGAGGCGAGCAGTACTTC. The encoded protein is CASRLAGYRGEQYF.

The rearrangement joins TRBV5-4 to TRBJ2-1; TRBD2 might be the D (5 bases). The germline gives CDR1 SGHNT, CDR2 YYREEE (reference sequence). The CDR3 runs to 11 residues. Trimming stripped 0 bases from V and 15 bases from J, with 10 bases between. CDR3 in amino acids: CASSLGDRGFF. The CDR3 nucleotides read TGTGCCAGCAGCTTGGGGGATCGGGGGTTCTTC.

This clone appeared a single time. The chain combines TRBV5-4 with TRBJ2-7; 7 bases match TRBD1. This CDR3 is 14 amino acids long. CDR1 SGHNT and CDR2 YYREEE come from the germline V gene (reference sequence). Trimming took 3 bases from V and 0 from J; bases not matched to a gene: 3. The CDR3 sequence is CASSWDSSSYEQYF. The CDR3, as DNA: TGTGCCAGCAGCTGGGACAGTAGCTCCTACGAGCAGTACTTC.

The chain has TRBV19 and TRBJ1-2; 8 positions match TRBD1. Trimming cost V 4 bases and J 6 bases; bases outside gene matches: 4. This CDR3 comprises 13 residues. Germline V gene sequence: CDR1 LNHDA, CDR2 SQIVND (reference sequence). The CDR3 protein is CASSTGGVDGYTF. The DNA for the CDR3 is TGTGCCAGTAGTACAGGGGGCGTGGATGGCTACACCTTC. The complete variable domain, with remaining parts taken from reference TRBV19 and TRBJ1-2, reads DGGITQSPKYLFRKEGQNVTLSCEQNLNHDAMYWYRQDPGQGLRLIYYSQIVNDFQKGDIAEGYSVSREKKESFPLTVTSAQKNPTAFYLCASSTGGVDGYTFGSGTRLTVV.

The chain carries TRBV7-6 and TRBJ2-1, with a possible D match to TRBD2 (6 bases). CDR1 and CDR2 from the germline V gene are SGHVS and FNYEAQ. V gave up 1 base and J gave up 0 bases, with 13 bases separating them. There are 17 residues in the CDR3. In nucleotides, the CDR3 is TGTGCCAGCAGCTTAGTATCCGGGACTTACTCCTACAATGAGCAGTTCTTC. It specifies CASSLVSGTYSYNEQFF.